This TCR beta chain was recovered during a study of cytomegalovirus exposure and HLA in healthy donors. About the study: The approximately 670 first-cohort repertoires and the approximately 110 validation repertoires shared the same platform, a later analysis reported. Study results and limitations: Testing in vitro showed three CMV-associated chains specific for CMV antigens.

In germline, CDR1 is SEHNR, CDR2 FQNEAQ (reference sequence). J was trimmed by 7 bases and V by 5 bases; bases with no gene match: 22. This CDR3 comprises 18 residues. Turning to this clone: Its antigen is undetermined.

The method was immunoSEQ multiplex PCR; TCRdb's version includes in-frame clones alone and lacks a portion of them. The sample lists a few hundred thousand clones, 70% to 90% occurring once. This chain joins TRBV7-9 and TRBJ1-2; 7 bases map to TRBD1. Sequenced sample: PBMCs. This TCR came from a woman aged 18-29 years in good health and CMV-seronegative. The CDR3 loop reads CASSPKGGTDYVVGGYTF. CDR3 DNA: TGTGCCAGCAGCCCTAAAGGCGGGACAGATTATGTTGTGGGTGGCTACACCTTC.